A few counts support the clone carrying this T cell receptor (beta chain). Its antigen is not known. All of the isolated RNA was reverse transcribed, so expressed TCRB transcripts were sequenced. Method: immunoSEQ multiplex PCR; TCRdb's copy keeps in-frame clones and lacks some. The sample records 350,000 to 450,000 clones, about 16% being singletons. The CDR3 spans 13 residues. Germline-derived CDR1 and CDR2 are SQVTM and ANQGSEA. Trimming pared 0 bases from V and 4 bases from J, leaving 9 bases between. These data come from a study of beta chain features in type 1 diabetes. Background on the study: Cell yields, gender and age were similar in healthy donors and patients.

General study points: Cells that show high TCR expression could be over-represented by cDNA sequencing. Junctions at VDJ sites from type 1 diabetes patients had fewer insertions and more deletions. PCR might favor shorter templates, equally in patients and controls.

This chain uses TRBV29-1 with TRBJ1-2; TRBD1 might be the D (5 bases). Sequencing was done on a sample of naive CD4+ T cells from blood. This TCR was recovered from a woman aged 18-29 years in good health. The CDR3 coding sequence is TGCAGCGTTGAAGAAGGGGCAGGCTATGGCTACACCTTC. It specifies CSVEEGAGYGYTF.